This TCR beta chain originates from a study of beta chain features in type 1 diabetes. The CDR3 has 15 amino acids. The V end was cut by 0 bases, the J end by 0 bases, with 8 bases between. Germline CDR1 and CDR2: SGHNT and YYREEE (reference sequence). Notes on the study in general: Across all four CD4+ subsets, people with type 1 diabetes showed modestly shorter TCRB CDR3s.

As regards this clone: As yet, its antigen is unknown.

Sequencing targeted expressed TCRB transcripts, as all isolated RNA had been reverse transcribed. Sequencing was performed with immunoSEQ multiplex PCR; in TCRdb, only in-frame clones are kept and a portion is missing. Seen here are roughly 150,000 clones, 11% observed once, and the top ten hold approximately 2%. The sequenced material came from central memory CD4+ T cells from blood. The clonotype comes from a man between 18 and 35 years old in good health. V is TRBV5-4 and J is TRBJ2-3; D remains unclear. The CDR3 protein is CASSLGGTSTDTQYF. In nucleotides, the CDR3 is TGTGCCAGCAGCTTGGGGGGAACCAGCACAGATACGCAGTATTTT.